The sequence of this T cell receptor (beta chain) was determined in a study of T cell changes during pregnancy in multiple sclerosis. The protocol was immunoSEQ multiplex PCR, while the TCRdb copy is restricted to in-frame clones and leaves out a portion. The data contain fewer than 85,000 clones, roughly 92% of them singletons. Sequenced here: peripheral blood, sampled in the second trimester of pregnancy. The sequence was collected from a female donor with multiple sclerosis, enrolled in a pregnancy study.

CDR3 sequence: CASSESAVSSYEQYF. The CDR3 coding sequence is TGTGCCAGCAGTGAATCGGCGGTGAGCTCCTACGAGCAGTACTTC. This chain joins TRBV6-1 and TRBJ2-7, with unresolved D. Trimming pared 2 bases from V and 0 bases from J, leaving 11 bases between. The CDR3 is 15 residues long. Germline V gives CDR1 MNHNS, CDR2 SASEGT.